This note documents a single T cell receptor (beta chain) sequence. No antigen is known for it. Per-base qualities were not stored, and no clone one base away is much larger. Other DNA sequences in this sample translate to the same CDR3. The trim is 1 base for V and 3 bases for J, with a gap of 10 bases between the germline ends. Looking up the germline V gene yields CDR1 SGHRS and CDR2 YFSETQ. From cysteine to phenylalanine, the CDR3 is 14 amino acids long. The retained sequence is limited to the CDR3, 42 bases, with the frame set at the first base. Libraries were made using the immunoSEQ multiplex PCR assay. TCRdb re-hosts the immuneACCESS table, in-frame sequences only. Its copies lack some clones; in the studies checked, an unresolved V gene accounts for under half of them, and the cause for the rest is not known. This sample is represented by over 90,000 clones; about 89% of them were singletons. 15% to 20% of the sample goes to the ten largest clones.

This entry comes from a study of control samples from healthy donors and cancer patients (dated by TCRdb to 2020 to 2021). Source material: PBMCs. The origin of this receptor is a man aged 55-75 years with lung cancer. In this chain, TRBV5-1 is recombined with TRBJ1-1; the D gene is perhaps TRBD1, from 5 matching bases. In nucleotide form, the sequence is TGCGCCAGCAGCTTGCGGGGGGGGGACACTGAAGCTTTCTTT. Its translation is CASSLRGGDTEAFF.